The 10 T cell receptor beta chains in this list originate from one sample, sequenced in a study of CD8+CD57+ T cells in acquired aplastic anemia. The patients chosen for sequencing had shown expansion of CD8+CD57+ cells (detected by flow cytometry). The template for TCR beta VDJ and CDR3 sequence profiling was genomic DNA. TCRdb reprocessed the reads via MiXCR and lists one record per CDR3 protein. In the table there are around 430,000 distinct CDR3 sequences, roughly a third of which are singletons. The sample consisted of sorted CD4+, CD8+, or CD8+CD57+ T cells (not recorded which) from PBMCs. These receptors all come from a human donor with aplastic anemia.

This clonotype has at least ten counts. The chain employs TRBV12-3 or TRBV12-4 and TRBJ1-5; D is unclear. V gave up 2 bases and J gave up 2 bases, with 7 bases separating them. This CDR3 spans 14 amino acids. CDR3: CASSLSLGNQPQHF. CDR3 coding DNA: TGTGCCAGCAGTTTATCTCTGGGCAATCAGCCCCAGCATTTT.

Concerning this clonotype: The junction does not match germline at one end; this may be a read error. The gene calls are TRBV19 and TRBJ1-6; 11 bases match TRBD1. CDR1 LNHDA and CDR2 SQIVND come from the germline V gene (reference sequence). The CDR3 consists of 16 residues. CDR3 loop: CAWSSGQGAYNPPLHF. In nucleotides, the CDR3 is TGTGCCTGGAGTAGCGGACAGGGGGCCTATAATCCACCCCTCCACTTT.

This clonotype was recorded a few times. Sequence at one end of the junction differs from germline and may be a read error. V gene TRBV10-3 combines with J gene TRBJ1-2, with D perhaps TRBD1 (6 bases). Germline V gene data show CDR1 as ENHRY and CDR2 as SYGVKD. The CDR3 loop spans 18 amino acids. The CDR3 sequence is CASSLSSFRDMTNYGYTF. CDR3 nucleotides: TGTGCCAGCAGTTTGTCCAGCTTCCGGGACATGACTAACTATGGCTACACCTTC.

V usage is TRBV2 and J usage is TRBJ2-7, with D hard to call. The CDR3 extends over 12 amino acids. The germline V gene has CDR1 SNHLY and CDR2 FYNNEI. V lost 5 bases, J lost 4 bases, and 9 bases lay in between. CDR3 region: CASSYPEYEQYF. In DNA form, the CDR3 reads TGTGCCAGCAGTTACCCTGAATACGAGCAGTACTTC.

The V gene is TRBV4-1, the J gene TRBJ1-2, with TRBD1 matching over 8 bases. The CDR3 covers 18 residues. CDR1 and CDR2 (germline): MGHRA, YSYEKL. V was clipped by 3 bases and J by 3 bases; unmatched bases: 15. This chain's CDR3 is CASSQTTRRTGIDYGYTF. CDR3 nucleotide sequence: TGCGCCAGCAGCCAGACCACCCGAAGGACAGGGATTGACTATGGCTACACCTTC.

This clonotype turned up a few times. This rearrangement joins TRBV7-9 to TRBJ2-2, with a weak D call TRBD1 (6 bases). CDR1 is SEHNR and CDR2 is FQNEAQ in the germline V gene (reference sequence). This CDR3 spans 17 amino acids. V lost 5 bases and J 4 bases, leaving 20 bases between the germline ends. The DNA for the CDR3 is TGTGCCAGCAGCCGGATAGCAGGGGCCTGGGGCACCGGGGAGCTGTTTTTT. Translating it yields CASSRIAGAWGTGELFF. Variable domain in full (rest from reference TRBV7-9 and TRBJ2-2): DTGVSQNPRHKITKRGQNVTFRCDPISEHNRLYWYRQTLGQGPEFLTYFQNEAQLEKSRLLSDRFSAERPKGSFSTLEIQRTEQGDSAMYLCASSRIAGAWGTGELFFGEGSRLTVL.

The chain joins TRBV20-1 to TRBJ1-1, with D possibly being TRBD1 (5 bases). V shed 5 bases and J shed 6 bases, with 13 bases lying between them. The CDR3 is made up of 12 amino acids. The germline CDR1 and CDR2 sequences are DFQATT and SNEGSKA (reference sequence). The CDR3, as DNA: TGCAGTGCTGGGGACCAGTTCGCTGAAGCTTTCTTT. Protein: CSAGDQFAEAFF.

This clonotype appeared a few times. The chain employs TRBV7-3 and TRBJ2-1, with 7 bases aligning to TRBD1. The CDR3 is 15 amino acids. Germline V gene lookup returns CDR1 SGHTA and CDR2 FQGTGA. V gave up 5 bases and J gave up 4 bases; unmatched junction bases: 8. CDR3: CASSPNRGSYNEQFF. The CDR3 DNA sequence: TGTGCCAGCAGCCCCAACAGGGGCTCTTACAATGAGCAGTTCTTC.

This clonotype was counted ten times or more. This sequence joins TRBV2 and TRBJ1-1; no clear D. This CDR3 comprises 11 residues. CDR1 and CDR2 (germline): SNHLY, FYNNEI. The ends were cut back, 0 bases at V and 6 bases at J, with 2 bases in the middle. The CDR3 coding sequence is TGTGCCAGCAGTGAAGCTTCTGAAGCTTTCTTT. This sequence encodes CASSEASEAFF.

This clonotype came up a few times. The V gene is TRBV6-1, the J gene TRBJ1-1, with no clear D. The CDR3 sequence is 13 residues long. Germline CDR1 and CDR2: MNHNS and SASEGT. The germline V and J ends were trimmed by 7 bases and 1 base, with 10 bases remaining between them. CDR3 loop: CASTPRTNTEAFF. Here the CDR3 DNA reads TGTGCCAGCACCCCGAGAACGAACACTGAAGCTTTCTTT.